This T cell receptor (beta chain) was sequenced in a study of regulatory T cells in long-lasting Graves disease. In its sample, this clonotype was seen a few times. HTBI primers from iRepertoire and Arm-PCR of CDR3 regions yielded the TCR beta libraries. TCRdb reanalysed the multiplex PCR reads using MiXCR and keeps one entry per CDR3 protein. The table shows hundreds of thousands of distinct CDR3 sequences, with roughly 15% occurring only once. After removal of 1 base from V and 5 bases from J, the junction contained 4 bases not matched to a gene. The CDR3 has 15 amino acids. CDR1 and CDR2 (germline): MGHDK, SYGVNS. The time point: newly diagnosed GD, antithyroid drugs for less than 3 months. Generation of the TCR library employed RNA extracted from PBMCs. This same sample was also taken into another study, of T cells in Graves' hyperthyroidism and ophthalmopathy.

The chain joins TRBV25-1 to TRBJ1-4; 7 positions agree with TRBD1. The receptor comes from a woman aged 25 to 39 with Graves disease. The specimen comprised peripheral blood mononuclear cells (PBMCs), sampled at new diagnosis, from a patient treated with antithyroid drugs. Here the CDR3 reads CASSELGTANEKLFF. CDR3 DNA: TGTGCCAGCAGTGAATTGGGGACAGCGAATGAAAAACTGTTTTTT. Complete variable domain (other parts from reference TRBV25-1 and TRBJ1-4): EADIYQTPRYLVIGTGKKITLECSQTMGHDKMYWYQQDPGMELHLIHYSYGVNSTEKGDLSSESTVSRIRTEHFPLTLESARPSHTSQYLCASSELGTANEKLFFGSGTQLSVL.